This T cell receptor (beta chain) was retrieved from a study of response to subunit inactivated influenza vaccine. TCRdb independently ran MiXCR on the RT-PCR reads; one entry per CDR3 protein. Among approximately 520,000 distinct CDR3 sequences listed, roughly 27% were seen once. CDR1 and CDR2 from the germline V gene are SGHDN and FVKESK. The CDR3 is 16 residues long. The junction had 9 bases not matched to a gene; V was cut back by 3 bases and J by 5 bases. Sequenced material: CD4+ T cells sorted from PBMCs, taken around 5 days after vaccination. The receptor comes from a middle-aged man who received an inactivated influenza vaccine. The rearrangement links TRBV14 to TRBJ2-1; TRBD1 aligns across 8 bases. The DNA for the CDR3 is TGTGCCAGCAGCCATTATCTAAGGACAGGGAACAATGAGCAGTTCTTC. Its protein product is CASSHYLRTGNNEQFF.